The rows below give T cell receptor delta chains drawn from one sample of a study of Vδ1+ human thymocytes. TCRdb re-analyzed the multiplex PCR reads via CATT. The table lists about 75,000 delta-chain clones, approximately 30% of them singletons. Sample: Vdelta1+ gamma-delta thymocytes from the thymus. These receptors all stem from a boy less than two years old who had congenital heart surgery. Both conserved end residues are part of each CDR3. The D gene is left open where the match is weak. Size is omitted from some rows. Given values are once, few, many or a class for expanded clones.

>-|TRDV1|few|TRDJ1
CALGETFLHLTGGAYTDKLIF
TGTGCTCTTGGGGAGACCTTCCTACATCTTACTGGGGGTGCCTACACCGATAAACTCATCTTT
>TRDD3|TRDV2|once|TRDJ3
CACDTSYLLGDTHRDTRQMFF
TGTGCCTGTGACACCTCCTACTTACTGGGGGATACGCACAGGGACACCCGACAGATGTTTTTC
>-|TRDV1|-|TRDJ1
CALEVEASRPWGPYTDKLIF
TGTGCTCTTGAGGTTGAGGCTTCGCGCCCTTGGGGGCCGTACACCGATAAACTCATCTTT
>-|TRDV1|-|TRDJ1
CALGECGGGPRLADKLIF
TGTGCTCTTGGGGAATGCGGTGGGGGCCCCAGGCTGGCCGATAAACTCATCTTT
>-|TRDV1|few|TRDJ1
CALGEGLPAMGYAGTDKLIF
TGTGCTCTTGGGGAAGGCCTTCCTGCAATGGGATACGCCGGGACCGATAAACTCATCTTT
>TRDD3|TRDV1|-|TRDJ1
CALGENPIRTWVTGGFDKLIF
TGTGCTCTTGGGGAAAACCCAATACGTACGTGGGTTACTGGGGGGTTCGATAAACTCATCTTT
>TRDD3|TRDV2|-|TRDJ1
CACVHTGGYAYTDKLIF
TGTGCCTGTGTACATACTGGGGGATACGCCTACACCGATAAACTCATCTTT
>TRDD3|TRDV1|-|TRDJ1
CALGERSKGLRGGRYTDKLIF
TGTGCTCTTGGGGAGCGAAGTAAGGGCCTTCGTGGGGGAAGGTACACCGATAAACTTATCTTT
>-|TRDV2|-|TRDJ1
CACATQVGIPGDKLIF
TGTGCCTGTGCCACACAAGTGGGGATCCCGGGAGATAAACTCATCTTT
>-|TRDV1|-|TRDJ1
CALGERSVENTDKLIF
TGTGCTCTTGGGGAACGCAGCGTTGAGAACACCGATAAACTCATCTTT
>TRDD3|TRDV1|-|TRDJ1
CALGDLIHTGGQHTDKLIF
TGTGCTCTTGGGGACCTCATTCATACTGGGGGACAACACACCGATAAACTCATCTTC
>TRDD3|TRDV1|-|TRDJ1
CALGELPNWGITVLFYTDKLIF
TGTGCTCTTGGGGAACTTCCAAACTGGGGGATCACAGTCCTGTTTTACACCGATAAACTCATCTTT
>TRDD3|TRDV2|-|TRDJ1
CACDTESIAWGPRTDKLIF
TGTGCCTGTGACACCGAATCTATAGCCTGGGGGCCGCGCACCGATAAACTCATCTTT
>TRDD3|TRDV1|few|TRDJ1
CALGEYPPTLSTGGYINKLIF
TGTGCTCTTGGGGAATACCCGCCTACGCTTTCTACTGGGGGATACATTAATAAACTCATCTTT
>TRDD3|TRDV1|-|TRDJ1
CALGKKALHVLGINDKLIF
TGTGCTCTTGGGAAAAAGGCCCTACATGTACTGGGGATCAACGATAAACTCATCTTT
>TRDD3|TRDV1|few|TRDJ1
CALGEPEAGYWGIVVTDTDKLIF
TGTGCTCTTGGGGAACCGGAGGCTGGGTACTGGGGGATTGTGGTGACGGACACCGATAAACTCATCTTT
>-|TRDV2|many|TRDJ1
CACDTPTLHWWPPCHKLIF
TGTGCCTGTGACACACCGACCTTACACTGGTGGCCACCGTGCCATAAACTCATCTTT
>-|TRDV1|-|TRDJ1
CALGEYWPSPKTGGTSYTDKLIF
TGTGCTCTTGGGGAATACTGGCCTTCCCCAAAGACAGGGGGGACCTCTTACACCGATAAACTCATCTTT
>TRDD3|TRDV1|-|TRDJ1
CALGEGSQDSYAGGYVPKLIF
TGTGCTCTTGGGGAAGGTTCCCAAGATTCCTACGCTGGGGGATACGTACCCAAACTCATCTTT
>TRDD3|TRDV1|-|TRDJ1
CALGEVLLCPGWGKGAKLIF
TGTGCTCTTGGGGAAGTCCTACTTTGCCCAGGCTGGGGGAAAGGGGCTAAACTCATCTTT
>TRDD3|TRDV1|-|TRDJ1
CALGEGRDTPRPDKLIF
TGTGCTCTTGGGGAAGGAAGGGATACGCCGCGTCCCGATAAACTCATCTTT
>-|TRDV1|few|TRDJ1
CALGALNPESADKLIF
TGTGCTCTTGGGGCCTTAAACCCCGAGTCGGCCGATAAACTCATCTTT
>TRDD3|TRDV1|-|TRDJ1
CALGELGPLHTGGFYTDKLIF
TGTGCTCTTGGGGAACTAGGGCCCCTGCACACTGGGGGATTTTACACCGATAAACTCATCTTT
>-|TRDV1|few|TRDJ1
CALGELGVPRWETPTDKLIF
TGTGCTCTTGGGGAACTCGGGGTTCCCCGCTGGGAAACTCCCACCGATAAACTCATCTTT
>TRDD3|TRDV1|-|TRDJ1
CALGARLLGDTPDTDKLIF
TGTGCTCTTGGGGCCCGGTTGCTGGGGGATACCCCCGACACCGATAAACTCATCTTT
>TRDD3|TRDV1|few|TRDJ1
CALGVLAKTGALGDLADKLIF
TGTGCTCTTGGGGTACTCGCAAAAACCGGGGCTTTGGGGGATCTAGCCGATAAACTCATCTTT
>TRDD3|TRDV1|few|TRDJ1
CALDWGGPTPDKLIF
TGTGCTCTTGACTGGGGGGGACCAACCCCCGATAAACTCATCTTT
>TRDD3|TRDV1|few|TRDJ1
CALGEPGDTPGRIPTDKLIF
TGTGCTCTTGGGGAACCCGGGGATACGCCGGGCCGGATACCGACCGATAAACTCATCTTT
>TRDD3|TRDV1|-|TRDJ1
CALGNNLPSYWGIGKLIF
TGTGCTCTTGGGAACAATCTTCCTTCTTACTGGGGGATAGGTAAACTCATCTTT
>-|TRDV1|-|TRDJ1
CALGELEGLPTKYWGLYTDKLIF
TGTGCTCTTGGGGAACTAGAGGGTCTTCCTACTAAGTACTGGGGGTTGTACACCGATAAACTCATCTTT
>TRDD3|TRDV1|-|TRDJ1
CALGEHARYWGTNTDKLIF
TGTGCTCTTGGGGAACACGCGAGGTACTGGGGGACTAACACCGATAAACTCATCTTT
>-|TRDV1|-|TRDJ1
CALGERIPKNTDKLIF
TGTGCTCTTGGGGAACGAATACCTAAGAACACCGATAAACTCATCTTT
>-|TRDV1|few|TRDJ1
CALGALDGRAKSQTYTDKLIF
TGTGCTCTTGGGGCCCTCGACGGCAGGGCGAAGAGCCAAACTTACACCGATAAACTCATCTTT
>TRDD3|TRDV1|-|TRDJ1
CALGERHTTGGFPRICLIF
TGTGCTCTTGGGGAACGTCACACTACTGGGGGATTTCCTCGGATTTGCCTCATCTTT
>TRDD3|TRDV2|few|TRDJ1
CACDWGYAGGTDKLIF
TGTGCCTGTGACTGGGGATACGCGGGTGGCACCGATAAACTCATCTTT
>TRDD3|TRDV1|few|TRDJ1
CALGENSGDWGNTDKLIF
TGTGCTCTTGGGGAAAATTCCGGGGACTGGGGGAACACCGATAAACTCATCTTT
>TRDD3|TRDV2|many|TRDJ1
CACGYWGIRNKLIF
TGTGCCTGTGGGTACTGGGGGATACGGAATAAACTCATCTTT
>TRDD3|TRDV1|-|TRDJ1
CALGGLPPPNDGGYHDKLIF
TGTGCTCTTGGGGGCCTTCCTCCACCTAACGATGGGGGATATCACGATAAACTCATCTTT
>-|TRDV1|-|TRDJ1
CALGELMGSYTDKLIF
TGTGCTCTTGGGGAATTGATGGGATCCTACACCGATAAACTCATCTTT
>TRDD3|TRDV2|many|TRDJ1
CACDTPYWGIQNDKLIF
TGTGCCTGTGACACCCCATACTGGGGGATACAAAACGATAAACTCATCTTT
>-|TRDV1|once|TRDJ1
CALGETSCSSSVYTDKLIF
TGTGCTCTTGGGGAGACTTCCTGTTCATCCTCTGTTTACACCGATAAACTCATCTTT
>TRDD3|TRDV1|-|TRDJ1
CALGDVGLPQSYWGIRDKLIF
TGTGCTCTTGGGGACGTTGGCCTTCCCCAAAGCTACTGGGGGATACGCGATAAACTCATCTTT